This passage covers 25 T cell receptor beta chains from one sample sequenced in a study of shared clonotypes between healthy human individuals. The protocol was immunoSEQ multiplex PCR, while the TCRdb copy is restricted to in-frame clones and leaves out a portion. The table records 170,000 or so clones, about 66% of them present only once. Sequencing was performed on memory CD4+ T cells sorted from blood. Subset in this sample: CD45RA-negative fraction. Receptor source: a man aged 25 to 45 in good health.

CDR3 DNA: TGTGCCAGCAGTTACCGATGGAGGGACCCGACCTACGAGCAGTACTTC. It yields the protein CASSYRWRDPTYEQYF. This chain joins TRBV6-5 and TRBJ2-7, with a possible D match to TRBD2 (6 bases). Germline-derived CDR1 and CDR2 are MNHEY and SVGAGI. Trimming cost V 2 bases and J 2 bases, with 16 bases left between them. This CDR3 has 16 residues.

The genes are TRBV25-1 and TRBJ2-5; D gene ambiguous. This CDR3 is built from 12 residues. Germline V lookup: CDR1 MGHDK, CDR2 SYGVNS. The V end lost 5 bases, the J end lost 3 bases, and 7 bases lay between the germline ends. The CDR3 sequence is CASSPPKETQYF. The CDR3 DNA sequence: TGTGCCAGCAGTCCCCCCAAAGAGACCCAGTACTTC.

The CDR3 here is CASSRDRGFSNEQFF. Written as DNA, the CDR3 is TGTGCCAGCAGTCGGGACAGGGGTTTTTCCAATGAGCAGTTCTTC. This chain connects TRBV6-5 to TRBJ2-1; 10 bases fit TRBD1. J was trimmed by 6 bases and V by 5 bases; bases with no gene match: 7. The CDR3 consists of 15 residues. Germline V gene sequence: CDR1 MNHEY, CDR2 SVGAGI.

This clone was observed a handful of times. The DNA of the CDR3 is TGTGCCAGCAGCGCCTCATGGGGGGCTTGGGACACTGAAGCTTTCTTT. This sequence encodes CASSASWGAWDTEAFF. The chain links TRBV5-4 to TRBJ1-1, with D tentatively TRBD1 (6 bases). V shed 4 bases and J shed 3 bases, with 19 bases lying between them. The CDR3 has 16 amino acids. Germline assignment: CDR1 SGHNT and CDR2 YYREEE (reference sequence).

This clone was counted only a few times. J is TRBJ2-1 and V is TRBV14; 7 nucleotides align to TRBD2. Trimming cost V 0 bases and J 5 bases; bases outside gene matches: 7. The CDR3 covers 16 residues. Germline loops: CDR1 SGHDN, CDR2 FVKESK. The CDR3 DNA reads TGTGCCAGCAGCCAAGAGTGGGAGGGCCGAGACAATGAGCAGTTCTTC. Amino acid sequence: CASSQEWEGRDNEQFF.

The chain uses TRBV6-1 and TRBJ1-5, with 10 bases fitting TRBD1. Germline trimming cut 5 bases from V and 5 bases from J; bases unmatched to any gene: 6. Per germline, CDR1 MNHNS and CDR2 SASEGT. This CDR3 region has 15 residues. This chain's CDR3 is CASSQKTGGHQPQHF. The CDR3 DNA sequence: TGTGCCAGCAGTCAGAAGACAGGGGGCCATCAGCCCCAGCATTTT.

J is TRBJ1-1 and V is TRBV2, with unresolved D. In germline, CDR1 is SNHLY, CDR2 FYNNEI. V gave up 8 bases and J gave up 5 bases, with 9 bases separating them. The CDR3 runs 11 residues. CDR3 DNA sequence: TGTGCCAGCTGGGAGAAGACTGAAGCTTTCTTT. It encodes CASWEKTEAFF.

The chain employs TRBV6-6 and TRBJ2-5, with 7 bases that match TRBD1. Germline V gives CDR1 MNHNY, CDR2 SVGAGI (reference sequence). V trimming: 6 bases; J trimming: 2 bases; junction bases outside the gene matches: 6. The CDR3 covers 14 residues. CDR3 coding DNA: TGTGCCAGCAGACCACCGGGACAGCAAGAGACCCAGTACTTC. Encoded protein: CASRPPGQQETQYF.

The chain joins TRBV11-2 to TRBJ2-3; D may correspond to TRBD1 or TRBD2 (5 bases each). This CDR3 is 16 amino acids long. Trimming took off 1 base at V and 0 bases at J, with 11 bases between the two ends. Germline assignment: CDR1 SGHAT and CDR2 FQNNGV. CDR3 protein: CASSLGFRDSTDTQYF. The CDR3 nucleotides are TGTGCCAGCAGCTTAGGGTTCCGGGACAGCACAGATACGCAGTATTTT. The full variable domain, completed using reference TRBV11-2 and TRBJ2-3, is EAGVAQSPRYKIIEKRQSVAFWCNPISGHATLYWYQQILGQGPKLLIQFQNNGVVDDSQLPKDRFSAERLKGVDSTLKIQPAKLEDSAVYLCASSLGFRDSTDTQYFGPGTRLTVL.

This clone was counted a few times. J is TRBJ2-7 and V is TRBV6-1; TRBD1 agrees at 7 bases. The CDR3 is 14 residues long. V trimming: 6 bases; J trimming: 2 bases; junction bases outside the gene matches: 7. Germline CDR1 reads MNHNS; CDR2 reads SASEGT. CDR3 sequence: CASSYKQGTYEQYF. The CDR3 DNA is TGTGCCAGCAGCTATAAACAGGGGACCTACGAGCAGTACTTC.

The chain combines TRBV18 with TRBJ1-1, with D perhaps matching TRBD1 (6 bases). The germline V gene encodes CDR1 KGHSH and CDR2 LQKENI. The V end lost 1 base, the J end lost 1 base, and 10 bases lay between the germline ends. This CDR3 has 15 residues. CDR3 nucleotide sequence: TGTGCCAGCTCACCACTTGCCAGGGGGAACACTGAAGCTTTCTTT. Translating it yields CASSPLARGNTEAFF. The whole variable domain, filled in from reference TRBV18 and TRBJ1-1, reads NAGVMQNPRHLVRRRGQEARLRCSPMKGHSHVYWYRQLPEEGLKFMVYLQKENIIDESGMPKERFSAEFPKEGPSILRIQQVVRGDSAAYFCASSPLARGNTEAFFGQGTRLTVV.

This clone was detected only once. This may come from a read error, since a much larger clone is one base off. The rearrangement joins TRBV2 to TRBJ2-2; 10 positions agree with TRBD1. Germline values: CDR1 SNHLY, CDR2 FYNNEI. V dropped 8 bases and J dropped 4; count of bases not matched to a gene: 7. CDR3 length: 15 residues. CDR3 sequence reads: CASARQGATTGELFF. The CDR3 DNA reads TGTGCCAGCGCACGACAGGGGGCGACCACCGGGGAGCTGTTTTTT.

J is TRBJ2-3 and V is TRBV28, with TRBD1 identical over 7 bases. V shed 2 bases and J 2 bases; nucleotides not matched to a gene: 1. This CDR3 has 14 amino acids. Germline CDR1 and CDR2: MDHEN and SYDVKM. CDR3: CASSLGQDTDTQYF. CDR3 DNA: TGTGCCAGCAGTTTAGGACAGGACACAGATACGCAGTATTTT.

This clone was recorded only once. The chain couples TRBV6-5 to TRBJ2-1, with D perhaps given as TRBD1 or TRBD2 (6 bases each). The V gene lost 7 bases and the J gene lost 8 bases, with 21 bases spanning the gap. Germline V gives CDR1 MNHEY, CDR2 SVGAGI. The CDR3 extends over 15 amino acids. This CDR3 is CASTFRGGGGYEQFF. The CDR3 DNA follows: TGTGCCAGCACTTTCAGAGGAGGGGGAGGCTATGAGCAGTTCTTC.

This clone was recorded once. One junction end does not reproduce the germline sequence, and a read error may be involved. The V call is TRBV25-1, the J call TRBJ2-7; 12 nucleotides align to TRBD1. CDR1 is MGHDK, CDR2 SYGVNS, per germline. The CDR3 consists of 13 residues. CDR3 loop: CASKGTGGGILDF. DNA for the CDR3: TGTGCCAGCAAAGGGACAGGGGGCGGAATTTTGGACTTC.

V and J are TRBV7-2 and TRBJ1-5; D may be TRBD1 (6 bases). V dropped 1 base and J dropped 5 bases, with 12 bases sitting between them. CDR1 is SGHTA and CDR2 is FQGNSA in the germline V gene. CDR3 length equals 15 residues. CDR3 sequence (DNA): TGTGCCAGCAGCTTAGGACAGACAGGTTATCAGCCCCAGCATTTT. Its protein product is CASSLGQTGYQPQHF.

The J gene is TRBJ2-5, the V gene TRBV5-1; D may be TRBD2 (6 bases). The V end lost 7 bases, the J end lost 3 bases, and 16 bases lay between the germline ends. The CDR3 consists of 14 residues. Germline CDR1 SGHRS, CDR2 YFSETQ. CDR3 loop: CASAFIGGEETQYF. For the CDR3, the DNA is TGCGCCAGCGCCTTCATCGGAGGGGAAGAGACCCAGTACTTC.

In this sample, this clone turned up many times. The chain joins TRBV10-3 to TRBJ2-7, with TRBD2 as a possible D gene (7 bases). The length of the CDR3 is 14 residues. CDR1 ENHRY and CDR2 SYGVKD come from the germline V gene. The CDR3 DNA reads TGTGCTTCCGCCGGGGAGGGGGTCTCCTACGAGCAGTACTTC. Translating it yields CASAGEGVSYEQYF.

In the case of this clone: An end of the junction does not agree with germline; a read error may underlie this. CDR3 in amino acids: CASSLYPGQGAPLRHF. For the CDR3, the DNA is TGTGCCAGCAGCTTATACCCGGGACAGGGGGCCCCCCTAAGGCACTTC. V is TRBV7-2 and J is TRBJ2-7; the match to TRBD1 covers 12 bases. Germline-derived CDR1 and CDR2 are SGHTA and FQGNSA. The length of the CDR3 is 16 residues.

The V and J genes are TRBV5-1 and TRBJ2-1; 9 nucleotides align to TRBD2. CDR3 size: 16 residues. With V trimmed by 4 bases and J by 9 bases, 14 bases remained unmatched. CDR1 and CDR2 (germline): SGHRS, YFSETQ. The CDR3 DNA is TGCGCCAGCAGCCTCGCTCCTAGCGGGGTTGGTAGTGAGCAGTTCTTC. Translated: CASSLAPSGVGSEQFF.

The chain uses TRBV6-6 and TRBJ1-2; 8 bases line up with TRBD1. The CDR3 is 16 amino acids. The germline CDR1 and CDR2 sequences are MNHNY and SVGAGI (reference sequence). V shed 2 bases and J 4 bases; nucleotides not matched to a gene: 9. The CDR3 DNA reads as TGTGCCAGCAGTTACCCAACTGACAGGGGAAGCTATGGCTACACCTTC. Its translation: CASSYPTDRGSYGYTF.

CDR3 in amino acids: CASSVTDRGEAEQFF. The CDR3 DNA reads TGTGCCAGCAGCGTTACCGACAGGGGAGAGGCTGAGCAGTTCTTC. V is TRBV9 and J is TRBJ2-1, with 8 bases lining up with TRBD1. V shed 2 bases, J shed 9 bases, and the junction held 10 bases outside the gene matches. This CDR3 contains 15 residues. Germline CDR1 SGDLS, CDR2 YYNGEE.

The chain combines TRBV6-5 with TRBJ1-5; D is ambiguous. Germline V gene lookup returns CDR1 MNHEY and CDR2 SVGAGI. The germline V and J ends were trimmed by 2 bases and 5 bases, with 10 bases remaining between them. This CDR3 comprises 14 residues. CDR3 residues: CASSYGSWDQPQHF. The CDR3 DNA reads TGTGCCAGCAGTTACGGGTCTTGGGATCAGCCCCAGCATTTT.

The rearrangement links TRBV7-7 to TRBJ2-1, with a tentative D call TRBD2 (5 bases). The CDR3 sequence is 13 residues long. Germline V gene data show CDR1 as SSHAT and CDR2 as FNYEAQ (reference sequence). CDR3 loop: CASSPLGGNEQFF. The CDR3 nucleotides read TGTGCTAGCTCTCCCTTAGGAGGCAATGAGCAGTTCTTC.

This clone was seen a handful of times. The V gene is TRBV9, the J gene TRBJ2-1, with TRBD2 identical over 7 bases. Per germline, CDR1 SGDLS and CDR2 YYNGEE. J lost 6 bases, V lost 3 bases, and 9 bases had no gene match. The CDR3 is 15 amino acids. CDR3 loop: CASSEGLGRSNEQFF. The DNA of the CDR3 is TGTGCCAGCAGCGAAGGACTAGGTCGTTCCAATGAGCAGTTCTTC.